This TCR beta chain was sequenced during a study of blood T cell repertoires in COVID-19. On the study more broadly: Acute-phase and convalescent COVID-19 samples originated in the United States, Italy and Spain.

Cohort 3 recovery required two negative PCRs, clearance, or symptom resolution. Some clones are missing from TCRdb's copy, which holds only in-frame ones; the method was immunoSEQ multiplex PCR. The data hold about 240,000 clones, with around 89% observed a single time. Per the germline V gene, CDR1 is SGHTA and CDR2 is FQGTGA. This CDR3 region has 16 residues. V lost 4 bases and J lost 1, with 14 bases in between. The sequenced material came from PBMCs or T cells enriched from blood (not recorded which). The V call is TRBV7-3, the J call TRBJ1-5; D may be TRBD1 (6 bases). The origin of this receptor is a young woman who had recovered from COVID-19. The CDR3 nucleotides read TGTGCCAGCAGCTCATGCCCGGACAGAAGCAATCAGCCCCAGCATTTT. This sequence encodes CASSSCPDRSNQPQHF.